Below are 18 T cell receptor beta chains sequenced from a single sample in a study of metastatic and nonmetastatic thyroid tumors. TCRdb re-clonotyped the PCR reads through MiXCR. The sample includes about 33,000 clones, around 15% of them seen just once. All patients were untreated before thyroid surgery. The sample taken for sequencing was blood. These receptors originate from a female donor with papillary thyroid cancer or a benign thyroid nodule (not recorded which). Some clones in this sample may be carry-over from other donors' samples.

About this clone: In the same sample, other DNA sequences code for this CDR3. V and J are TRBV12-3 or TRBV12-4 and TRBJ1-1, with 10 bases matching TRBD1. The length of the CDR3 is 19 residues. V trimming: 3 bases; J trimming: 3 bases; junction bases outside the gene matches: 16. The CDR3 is CASSFGPTGGVAGDTEAFF. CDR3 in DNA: TGTGCCAGCAGTTTCGGACCGACAGGGGGCGTCGCAGGGGACACTGAAGCTTTCTTT.

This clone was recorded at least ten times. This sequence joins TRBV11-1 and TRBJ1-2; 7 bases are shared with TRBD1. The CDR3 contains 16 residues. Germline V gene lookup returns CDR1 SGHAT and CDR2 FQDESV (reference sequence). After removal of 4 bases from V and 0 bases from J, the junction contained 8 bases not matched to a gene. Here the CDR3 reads CASSSRDREANYGYTF. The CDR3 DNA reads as TGTGCCAGCAGCTCACGAGACAGGGAGGCTAACTATGGCTACACCTTC.

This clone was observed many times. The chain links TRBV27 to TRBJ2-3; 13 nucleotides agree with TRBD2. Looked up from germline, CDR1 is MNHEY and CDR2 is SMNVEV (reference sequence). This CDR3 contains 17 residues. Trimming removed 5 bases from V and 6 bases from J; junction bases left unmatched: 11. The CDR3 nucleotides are TGTGCCAGCAGTCGTCGACTAGCGGGAGGATATGTGGATACGCAGTATTTT. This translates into CASSRRLAGGYVDTQYF.

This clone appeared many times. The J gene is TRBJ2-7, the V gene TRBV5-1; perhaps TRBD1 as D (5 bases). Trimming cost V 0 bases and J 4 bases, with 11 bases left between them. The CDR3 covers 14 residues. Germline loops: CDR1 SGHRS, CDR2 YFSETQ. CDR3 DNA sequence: TGCGCCAGCAGCTTGGGACAGTTCATGTACGAGCAGTACTTC. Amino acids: CASSLGQFMYEQYF. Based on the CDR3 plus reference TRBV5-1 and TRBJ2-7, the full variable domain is KAGVTQTPRYLIKTRGQQVTLSCSPISGHRSVSWYQQTPGQGLQFLFEYFSETQRNKGNFPGRFSGRQFSNSRSEMNVSTLELGDSALYLCASSLGQFMYEQYFGPGTRLTVT.

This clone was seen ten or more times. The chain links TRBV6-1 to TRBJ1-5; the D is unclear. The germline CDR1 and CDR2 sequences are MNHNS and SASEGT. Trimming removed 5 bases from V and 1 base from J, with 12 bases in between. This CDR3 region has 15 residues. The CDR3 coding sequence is TGTGCCAGCAGTCCTCTAGTTGTGAGCAATCAGCCCCAGCATTTT. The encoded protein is CASSPLVVSNQPQHF.

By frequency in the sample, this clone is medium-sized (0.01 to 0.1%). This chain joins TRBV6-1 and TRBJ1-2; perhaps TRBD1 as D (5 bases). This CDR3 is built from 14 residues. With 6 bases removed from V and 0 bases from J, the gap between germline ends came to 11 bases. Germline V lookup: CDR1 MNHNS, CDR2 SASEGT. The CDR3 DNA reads TGTGCCAGCAGGCCCGGGACCTCTAACTATGGCTACACCTTC. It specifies CASRPGTSNYGYTF.

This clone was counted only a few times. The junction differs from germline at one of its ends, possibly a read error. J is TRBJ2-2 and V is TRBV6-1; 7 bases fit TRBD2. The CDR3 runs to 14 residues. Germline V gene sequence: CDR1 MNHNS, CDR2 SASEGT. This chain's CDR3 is CASSVAGEFGDLFF. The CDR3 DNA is TGTGCCAGTAGTGTCGCGGGAGAGTTCGGGGATCTGTTTTTT.

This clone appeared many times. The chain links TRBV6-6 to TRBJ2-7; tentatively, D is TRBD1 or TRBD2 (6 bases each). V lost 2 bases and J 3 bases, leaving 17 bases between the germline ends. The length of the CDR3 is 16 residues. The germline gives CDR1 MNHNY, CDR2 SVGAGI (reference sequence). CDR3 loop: CASSYTPSGAGYEQYF. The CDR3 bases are TGTGCCAGCAGTTACACCCCCTCGGGGGCCGGCTACGAGCAGTACTTC.

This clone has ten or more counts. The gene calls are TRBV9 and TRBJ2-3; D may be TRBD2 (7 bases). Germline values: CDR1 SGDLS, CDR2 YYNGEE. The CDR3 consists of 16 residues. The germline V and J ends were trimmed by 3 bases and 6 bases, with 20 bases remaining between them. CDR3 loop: CASSAQGLGGVDTQYF. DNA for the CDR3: TGTGCCAGCAGCGCACAAGGTTTAGGGGGGGTGGATACGCAGTATTTT.

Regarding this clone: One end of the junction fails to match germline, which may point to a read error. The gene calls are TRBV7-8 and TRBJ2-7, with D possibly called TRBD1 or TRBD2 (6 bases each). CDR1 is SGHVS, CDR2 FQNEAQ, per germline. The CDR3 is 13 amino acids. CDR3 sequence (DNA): TGCGCCAGCATCTTAGTCGGGGGCGGGGAGCAGTACTTC. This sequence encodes CASILVGGGEQYF.

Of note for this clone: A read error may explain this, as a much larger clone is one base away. The DNA for the CDR3 is TGTGCTAGCAGCCAAGGGAAGACTAGCGGGACGGGGTTGGGCACAGATACGCAGTATTTT. Translating it yields CASSQGKTSGTGLGTDTQYF. This chain links TRBV7-6 with TRBJ2-3; 11 bases fit TRBD2. Germline V gene sequence: CDR1 SGHVS, CDR2 FNYEAQ. This CDR3 spans 20 amino acids. Looking up the rest from reference TRBV7-6 and TRBJ2-3 gives the full variable domain: GAGVSQSPRYKVTKRGQDVALRCDPISGHVSLYWYRQALGQGPEFLTYFNYEAQQDKSGLPNDRFSAERPEGSISTLTIQRTEQRDSAMYRCASSQGKTSGTGLGTDTQYFGPGTRLTVL.

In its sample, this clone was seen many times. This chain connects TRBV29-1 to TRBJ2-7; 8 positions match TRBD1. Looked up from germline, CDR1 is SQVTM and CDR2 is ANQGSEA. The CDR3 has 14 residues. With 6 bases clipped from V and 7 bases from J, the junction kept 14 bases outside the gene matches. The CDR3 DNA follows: TGCAGCGTGAAGGGCGGACAGGGTTCGGGGGAGCAGTACTTC. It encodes CSVKGGQGSGEQYF.

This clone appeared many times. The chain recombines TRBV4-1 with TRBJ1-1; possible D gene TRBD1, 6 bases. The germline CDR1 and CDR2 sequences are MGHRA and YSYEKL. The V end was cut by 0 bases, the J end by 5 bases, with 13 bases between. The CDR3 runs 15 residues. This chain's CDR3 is CASSQDYPGVTEAFF. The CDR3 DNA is TGCGCCAGCAGCCAAGATTATCCAGGGGTGACTGAAGCTTTCTTT.

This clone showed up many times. The CDR3 sequence: CASSFERVYEQYF. Here the CDR3 DNA reads TGCGCCAGCAGCTTTGAGCGGGTCTACGAGCAGTACTTC. This chain connects TRBV5-1 to TRBJ2-7, with D possibly TRBD2 on 6 matching bases. The CDR3 spans 13 residues. The germline V gene encodes CDR1 SGHRS and CDR2 YFSETQ. Trimming shortened V by 2 bases and J by 3 bases, and 9 bases separated the two germline ends.

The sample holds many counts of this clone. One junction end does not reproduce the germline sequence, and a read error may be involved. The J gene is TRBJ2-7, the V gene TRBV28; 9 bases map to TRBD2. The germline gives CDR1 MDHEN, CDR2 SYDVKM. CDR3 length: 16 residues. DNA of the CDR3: TGTGCCAGCAGTACATCCTGGATAGCGGGAGAGCAGAGTCCGGACTTC. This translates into CASSTSWIAGEQSPDF. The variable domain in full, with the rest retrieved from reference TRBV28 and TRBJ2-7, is DVKVTQSSRYLVKRTGEKVFLECVQDMDHENMFWYRQDPGLGLRLIYFSYDVKMKEKGDIPEGYSVSREKKERFSLILESASTNQTSMYLCASSTSWIAGEQSPDFGPGTRLTVT.

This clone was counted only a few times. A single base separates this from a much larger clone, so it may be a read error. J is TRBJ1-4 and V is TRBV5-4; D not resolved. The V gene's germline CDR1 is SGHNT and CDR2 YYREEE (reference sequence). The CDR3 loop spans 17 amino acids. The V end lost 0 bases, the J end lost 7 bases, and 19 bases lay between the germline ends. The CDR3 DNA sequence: TGTGCCAGCAGCTTGGATGGAGCGGGGTTCATGGGTGAAAAACTGTTTTTT. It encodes CASSLDGAGFMGEKLFF.

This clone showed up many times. The CDR3 loop reads CASSSRLHNANYGYTF. Written as DNA, the CDR3 is TGCGCCAGCAGCTCGAGATTACACAACGCAAACTATGGCTACACCTTC. The chain joins TRBV4-1 to TRBJ1-2; D is unresolved. The length of the CDR3 is 16 residues. CDR1 and CDR2 from the germline V gene are MGHRA and YSYEKL. V was trimmed by 5 bases and J by 2 bases, leaving 18 bases between them.

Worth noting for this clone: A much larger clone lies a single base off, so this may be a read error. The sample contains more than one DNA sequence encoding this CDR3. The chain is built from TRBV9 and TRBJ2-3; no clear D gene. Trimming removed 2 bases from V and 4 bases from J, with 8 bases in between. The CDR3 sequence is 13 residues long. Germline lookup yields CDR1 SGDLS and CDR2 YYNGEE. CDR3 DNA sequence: TGTGCCAGCAGCGTTGCCCCCCCAGATACGCAGTATTTT. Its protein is CASSVAPPDTQYF.